One and the same sample provided the 5 T cell receptor beta chains below, sequenced in a study of blood T cell repertoires in COVID-19. Sequencing used immunoSEQ multiplex PCR; TCRdb keeps in-frame clones, though not all of them. The table records fewer than 200,000 clones, approximately 84% of them present only once. Sequencing was done on a sample of peripheral blood. Receptors originate from a middle-aged man who had recovered from COVID-19.

Relative to its sample, this clone is medium-sized. The chain joins TRBV5-5 to TRBJ2-2, with 7 positions matching TRBD1. CDR1 is SGHKS and CDR2 is YYEKEE in the germline V gene (reference sequence). V trimming: 5 bases; J trimming: 4 bases; junction bases outside the gene matches: 11. The CDR3 is 16 amino acids. This CDR3 is CASRNTGTETTGELFF. The CDR3 bases are TGTGCCAGCAGGAATACCGGGACAGAGACCACCGGGGAGCTGTTTTTT.

V usage is TRBV7-2 and J usage is TRBJ2-7; 9 positions match TRBD1. From germline, CDR1 is SGHTA and CDR2 FQGNSA. The trim removed 4 bases at V and 5 bases at J, leaving 3 bases unmatched. The CDR3 is 13 amino acids. CDR3 DNA: TGTGCCAGCAGCTGGGGACAGGGCGACGAGCAGTACTTC. This encodes CASSWGQGDEQYF.

The chain has TRBV3-1 (or the pseudogene TRBV3-2) and TRBJ1-1; D uncertain. Per germline, CDR1 LGHDT and CDR2 YNNKEL (reference sequence). Deletions cut 4 bases from V and 1 base from J, with 16 bases between. This CDR3 region has 16 residues. Written as DNA, the CDR3 is TGTGCCAGCAGCCCTCCAGCGGCAGGTGCGAACACTGAAGCTTTCTTT. This encodes CASSPPAAGANTEAFF.

J is TRBJ1-3 and V is TRBV24-1; possibly TRBD1 for D (5 bases). The germline V and J ends were trimmed by 12 bases and 0 bases, with 14 bases remaining between them. The germline V gene encodes CDR1 KGHDR and CDR2 SFDVKD. The CDR3 runs 14 residues. The CDR3 reads CAASVGGSGNTIYF. The CDR3 nucleotides read TGTGCCGCCTCTGTGGGGGGCTCTGGAAACACCATATATTTT.

The sample holds one count of this clone. V and J are TRBV2 and TRBJ1-5; D not resolved. CDR3 size: 14 residues. CDR1 SNHLY and CDR2 FYNNEI come from the germline V gene. The germline V and J ends were trimmed by 7 bases and 6 bases, with 16 bases remaining between them. This CDR3 is CASTRGEGSQPQHF. The CDR3 DNA reads as TGTGCCAGCACCCGCGGGGAAGGGAGTCAGCCCCAGCATTTT.